This TCR beta chain was captured by sequencing in a study of T-cell reconstitution after alpha-beta-depleted transplantation in children (dated by TCRdb to about 2016). With respect to the entire study: Using TCR repertoire profiling, the study quantitatively followed how T-cell immune reconstitution unfolded in children after TCRalphabeta/CD19-depleted allogeneic hematopoietic cell transplantation.

This specimen's treatment or condition label, per the study, means: allogeneic hematopoietic cell transplantation with graft depleted of TCRalphabeta T cells and CD19 B cells. The children who served as transplant recipients had been given grafts of TCRalphabeta/CD19-depleted allogeneic hematopoietic cells. The library was made by PCR. Sequencing was performed on an Illumina HiSeq 2500. TCR libraries were prepared with molecular barcoding, using unique molecular identifiers to normalize TCRbeta repertoire quantification. The raw public data were reprocessed by TCRdb itself: fastp quality trimming at Q25, MiXCR clonotype calling, in-frame beta chains only. Each CDR3 protein appears once, grouped with its most common genes and DNA. Recorded for this sample are roughly 570,000 distinct CDR3 sequences; 27% of them occurred a single time. 30% to 40% of the sample comes from the top ten. Comment on this clonotype: The specificity of this receptor is unknown. No per-base quality is available; no much larger clone lies one base away.

The paper as a whole reports these results and caveats: Over the following months the frequencies of hyperexpanded clones went down, and after one year T-cell counts and TCRbeta diversity were mostly credited to newly produced T cells. The high TCRbeta diversity at day 60 in some patients was ascribed to recipient T cells and intrathymic progenitors that had survived conditioning. Apparently early alphabetaT-cell count recovery about two months after transplant reportedly relied on only several hundred rapidly expanded clones derived from non-depleted graft cells.

The TCR comes from a boy less than two years old with Wiskott-Aldrich syndrome, due to receive a stem cell transplant. Sequenced here: PBMCs, sampled before TCRalphabeta/CD19-depleted stem cell transplant.

The CDR3 amino acid sequence is: CAISESIVTDTQYF. The DNA reads TGTGCCATCAGTGAGTCGATAGTAACGGATACGCAGTATTTT. The chain links TRBV10-3 with TRBJ2-3, with the D gene call left open. Cut back by 0 bases and 6 bases, the V and J ends lie 10 bases apart. The CDR3 covers 14 residues, taking in both the cysteine and the phenylalanine. CDR3 DNA only is kept here, 42 bases in frame from base 1. Per the germline V gene, ENHRY is the CDR1 and SYGVKD is the CDR2.